This TCR beta chain was found in a study of cytomegalovirus exposure and HLA in healthy donors. Overall study context: Earlier results showed approximately 110 million unique TCR beta sequences derived from approximately 170 million T cells.

CDR1 is MDHEN and CDR2 is SYDVKM in the germline V gene. V shed 7 bases and J 7 bases; nucleotides not matched to a gene: 13. CDR3 size: 16 residues. This clone occurred once. The PCR used 60 Vbeta and 13 Jbeta primers. The assay was immunoSEQ multiplex PCR, and TCRdb's table has in-frame clones only and misses some. The sample lists about 190,000 clones, roughly four fifths occurring once. The source of this sequence is a woman aged 25 to 39 in good health and CMV-seropositive. The chain uses TRBV28 and TRBJ2-1; 10 bases are shared with TRBD2. Sequenced: PBMCs. CDR3: CASTPWRLAGANEQFF. CDR3 in DNA: TGTGCCAGCACCCCGTGGCGGCTAGCGGGAGCGAATGAGCAGTTCTTC.